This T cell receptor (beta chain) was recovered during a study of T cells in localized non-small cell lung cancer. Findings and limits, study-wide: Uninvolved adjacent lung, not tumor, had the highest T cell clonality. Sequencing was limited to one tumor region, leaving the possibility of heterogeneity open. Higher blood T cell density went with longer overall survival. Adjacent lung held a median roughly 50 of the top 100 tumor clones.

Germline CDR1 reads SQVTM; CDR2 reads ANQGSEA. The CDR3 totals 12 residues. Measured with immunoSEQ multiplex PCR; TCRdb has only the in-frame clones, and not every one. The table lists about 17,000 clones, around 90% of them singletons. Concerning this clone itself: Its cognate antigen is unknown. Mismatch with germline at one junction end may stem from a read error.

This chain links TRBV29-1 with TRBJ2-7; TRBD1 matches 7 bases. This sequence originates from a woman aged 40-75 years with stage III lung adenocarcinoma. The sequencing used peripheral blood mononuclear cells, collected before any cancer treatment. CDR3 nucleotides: TGCAGCGTTGAAGCACCGGGACAGAAGATTGTCTTC. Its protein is CSVEAPGQKIVF.